One sample yielded the 15 T cell receptor beta chains listed below, sequenced in a study of vaccination and CD4 T cells after COVID-19. Their target antigens are unknown. The Oncomine TCR Beta short-read assay was applied to DNA of cultured CD4+ T cells. TCRdb passed the PCR reads through MiXCR, listing each CDR3 protein once. The top ten hold less than 25% of the sample, which has 15,000 or so distinct CDR3 sequences, around 30% seen once. Treatment of the sample: approximately nine-day PBMC culture with coronavirus spike peptide pools or control peptides (ViraFEST assay). Sequenced sample: cultured CD4+ T cells from blood. Receptors were obtained from a human donor with COVID-19.

This clonotype was picked up a small number of times. The chain employs TRBV6-1 and TRBJ1-2, with D possibly matching TRBD1 (5 bases). CDR1 and CDR2 (germline): MNHNS, SASEGT. CDR3 length: 13 amino acids. Trimming took 6 bases from V and 2 from J, leaving 10 bases between them. DNA for the CDR3: TGTGCCAGCAGCCCCGGGGCAAACTATGGCTACACCTTC. Protein sequence: CASSPGANYGYTF.

This clonotype was detected a few times. The genes are TRBV19 and TRBJ1-3; TRBD1 matches at 10 bases. CDR1 and CDR2 (germline): LNHDA, SQIVND (reference sequence). The CDR3 sequence is 16 residues long. The V gene end was trimmed by 4 bases and the J gene end by 1 base; junction bases not matched to a gene: 4. The DNA for the CDR3 is TGTGCCAGTAGTAAGGGACAGGGGACGTCTGGAAACACCATATATTTT. Protein: CASSKGQGTSGNTIYF.

This clonotype appeared a few times. V and J are TRBV6-4 and TRBJ2-5; no firm D call. CDR3 length: 15 residues. Germline V gene lookup returns CDR1 MRHNA and CDR2 SNTAGT. V was trimmed by 4 bases and J by 2 bases, leaving 14 bases between them. The CDR3 reads CASSVSPGPQETQYF. The CDR3 DNA reads TGTGCCAGCAGTGTATCCCCCGGGCCTCAAGAGACCCAGTACTTC.

In its sample, this clonotype is medium-sized. The chain links TRBV7-6 to TRBJ1-2; 11 bases line up with TRBD1. Germline V CDR1 and CDR2: SGHVS, FNYEAQ. The length of the CDR3 is 17 residues. Unmatched junction bases numbered 6, after V lost 1 base and J lost 2 bases. This CDR3 is CASSLVLGQGANYGYTF. The CDR3 DNA reads as TGTGCCAGCAGCTTAGTCCTTGGACAGGGGGCGAACTATGGCTACACCTTC.

The chain carries TRBV5-1 and TRBJ1-4; D uncertain. The CDR3 runs 14 residues. V was pared by 0 bases and J by 7 bases, with 10 bases between. Germline V gene data show CDR1 as SGHRS and CDR2 as YFSETQ. CDR3 nucleotides: TGCGCCAGCAGCTTGGCAGGCTGGGGTGAAAAACTGTTTTTT. Protein: CASSLAGWGEKLFF. Full variable domain (remainder filled in from reference TRBV5-1 and TRBJ1-4): KAGVTQTPRYLIKTRGQQVTLSCSPISGHRSVSWYQQTPGQGLQFLFEYFSETQRNKGNFPGRFSGRQFSNSRSEMNVSTLELGDSALYLCASSLAGWGEKLFFGSGTQLSVL.

The V and J genes are TRBV7-8 and TRBJ1-2, with 7 bases fitting TRBD1. The CDR3 is made up of 14 amino acids. Germline V gives CDR1 SGHVS, CDR2 FQNEAQ. V was pared by 1 base and J by 3 bases, with 2 bases of the junction left unmatched. The CDR3 loop is CASSLVGTDYGYTF. CDR3 in DNA: TGTGCCAGCAGCTTAGTTGGGACAGACTATGGCTACACCTTC.

This clonotype qualifies as medium-sized. CDR3 region: CASSLEDYEQYF. In nucleotides, the CDR3 is TGTGCCAGCAGTTTAGAGGACTACGAGCAGTACTTC. The chain uses TRBV12-3 or TRBV12-4 and TRBJ2-7; D uncertain. The CDR3 is 12 amino acids. Trimming left V 1 base short and J 3 bases short, with 4 bases between.

The chain couples TRBV7-9 to TRBJ1-1, with unresolved D. The germline CDR1 and CDR2 sequences are SEHNR and FQNEAQ (reference sequence). This CDR3 has 16 residues. The V end lost 5 bases, the J end lost 1 base, and 17 bases lay between the germline ends. The CDR3 DNA sequence: TGTGCCAGCAGCCCCCCCTTTCGCTCGGGGAACACTGAAGCTTTCTTT. This gives the protein CASSPPFRSGNTEAFF.

This clonotype came up a few times. This chain joins TRBV11-1 and TRBJ1-2; no clear D gene. The CDR3 is made up of 14 amino acids. V was pared by 5 bases and J by 0 bases, with 10 bases between. Per the germline V gene, CDR1 is SGHAT and CDR2 is FQDESV (reference sequence). CDR3 bases: TGTGCCAGCAGCCTGACTGACTCTAACTATGGCTACACCTTC. Protein sequence: CASSLTDSNYGYTF. Supplemented by reference TRBV11-1 and TRBJ1-2, the full variable domain reads EAEVAQSPRYKITEKSQAVAFWCDPISGHATLYWYRQILGQGPELLVQFQDESVVDDSQLPKDRFSAERLKGVDSTLKIQPAELGDSAMYLCASSLTDSNYGYTFGSGTRLTVV.

The V gene is TRBV27, the J gene TRBJ2-3, with D possibly called TRBD1 or TRBD2 (6 bases each). The germline V gene has CDR1 MNHEY and CDR2 SMNVEV (reference sequence). Trimming removed 5 bases at V and 3 bases at J, with 21 bases between. CDR3 length: 17 residues. DNA of the CDR3: TGTGCCAGCAGTACTCATACTTGGGGGGCTCAAACAGATACGCAGTATTTT. The encoded protein is CASSTHTWGAQTDTQYF.

This clonotype came up a few times. The rearrangement uses TRBV4-1 and TRBJ1-5, with a possible D match to TRBD1 (6 bases). Germline V gene data show CDR1 as MGHRA and CDR2 as YSYEKL. The CDR3 extends over 19 amino acids. V lost 1 base and J lost 0, with 19 bases in between. The CDR3 bases are TGCGCCAGCAGCCAAGTCGGCAGGGGAGGAGGTTTTAGCAATCAGCCCCAGCATTTT. Encoded protein: CASSQVGRGGGFSNQPQHF.

The chain links TRBV29-1 to TRBJ1-1; D is ambiguous. This CDR3 has 15 amino acids. Germline V gene data show CDR1 as SQVTM and CDR2 as ANQGSEA. V gave up 7 bases and J gave up 1 base, with 19 bases separating them. CDR3 residues: CSAGGQASGNTEAFF. CDR3 in DNA: TGCAGCGCCGGTGGCCAGGCGAGTGGGAACACTGAAGCTTTCTTT.

The rearrangement joins TRBV7-9 to TRBJ1-5; D call uncertain. Germline V gene lookup returns CDR1 SEHNR and CDR2 FQNEAQ (reference sequence). Trimming cost V 5 bases and J 0 bases, with 5 bases left between them. The CDR3 contains 13 residues. Here the CDR3 reads CASSPYSNQPQHF. CDR3 in DNA: TGTGCCAGCAGCCCTTATAGCAATCAGCCCCAGCATTTT.

This clonotype appeared a few times. The chain recombines TRBV6-1 with TRBJ2-7, with TRBD1 matching 7 bases. The CDR3 extends over 14 amino acids. V trimming: 6 bases; J trimming: 3 bases; junction bases outside the gene matches: 8. The germline V gene encodes CDR1 MNHNS and CDR2 SASEGT. The CDR3 is CASRLPGQNYEQYF. The CDR3 DNA reads as TGTGCCAGCAGATTACCGGGACAGAACTACGAGCAGTACTTC.

This clonotype was recorded a few times. The J gene is TRBJ1-1, the V gene TRBV4-1; D is undetermined. This CDR3 region has 16 residues. Germline values: CDR1 MGHRA, CDR2 YSYEKL. With 4 bases removed from V and 4 bases from J, the gap between germline ends came to 19 bases. The CDR3 DNA reads TGCGCCAGCAGCCGCCCGTTTCAGGAACGTAGCACTGAAGCTTTCTTT. Its protein is CASSRPFQERSTEAFF.